These 23 T cell receptor beta chains share one sample of origin, sequenced in a study of T cells in tuberculosis. Generated by immunoSEQ multiplex PCR, the TCRdb table keeps only in-frame clones and is missing some. The table lists roughly 40,000 clones, about 95% of them singletons. The material sequenced was PBMCs. The receptors stem from a donor between 5 and 29 years old with latent tuberculosis or without tuberculosis infection.

This clone was counted once. This chain connects TRBV7-2 to TRBJ1-3; weak D call: TRBD1 (5 bases). The V gene's germline CDR1 is SGHTA and CDR2 FQGNSA. The CDR3 covers 14 residues. Trimming took off 6 bases at V and 9 bases at J, with 18 bases between the two ends. In DNA form, the CDR3 reads TGTGCCAGCAGGGAACCGGGGGTGGTGAGCACCATATATTTT. This encodes CASREPGVVSTIYF.

This clone has only one observation. The chain employs TRBV6-1 and TRBJ1-2; 8 nucleotides match TRBD1. Looked up from germline, CDR1 is MNHNS and CDR2 is SASEGT. The J segment lost 6 bases and the V segment lost 5 bases, leaving 5 bases of the junction unmatched. The CDR3 is 13 residues long. The CDR3 DNA reads TGTGCCAGCAGTCAAGACAGGGGAAATGGCTACACCTTC. It translates to CASSQDRGNGYTF.

The V and J genes are TRBV5-1 and TRBJ2-1, with 8 bases identical to TRBD2. V lost 4 bases and J lost 4; bases outside the gene matches: 10. The CDR3 covers 16 residues. Per germline, CDR1 SGHRS and CDR2 YFSETQ. As DNA, the CDR3 is TGCGCCAGCAGCCCCGATTTAGCGGGGAAATACAATGAGCAGTTCTTC. It translates to CASSPDLAGKYNEQFF. Full variable domain (outside the CDR3, taken from reference TRBV5-1 and TRBJ2-1): KAGVTQTPRYLIKTRGQQVTLSCSPISGHRSVSWYQQTPGQGLQFLFEYFSETQRNKGNFPGRFSGRQFSNSRSEMNVSTLELGDSALYLCASSPDLAGKYNEQFFGPGTRLTVL.

The chain employs TRBV4-1 and TRBJ1-1; D is unclear. This CDR3 comprises 14 residues. Germline assignment: CDR1 MGHRA and CDR2 YSYEKL. V lost 1 base and J lost 4, with 10 bases in between. CDR3 nucleotides: TGCGCCAGCAGCCAAGGGATCTGGAGCACTGAAGCTTTCTTT. This codes for CASSQGIWSTEAFF.

The rearrangement uses TRBV27 and TRBJ1-5, with D perhaps TRBD1 (6 bases). There are 16 residues in the CDR3. Germline CDR1 MNHEY, CDR2 SMNVEV (reference sequence). V lost 5 bases and J 2 bases, leaving 16 bases between the germline ends. The CDR3 here is CASSARLSGGNQPQHF. CDR3 sequence (DNA): TGTGCCAGCAGTGCCCGGTTGTCAGGGGGCAATCAGCCCCAGCATTTT.

The rearrangement uses TRBV5-1 and TRBJ1-1; 8 bases align to TRBD1. The V and J ends lost 2 bases and 4 bases, in that order; junction bases with no gene match: 13. CDR3 length: 17 residues. Germline values: CDR1 SGHRS, CDR2 YFSETQ. The CDR3 protein is CASSFTVAGGFGTEAFF. CDR3 coding DNA: TGCGCCAGCAGCTTCACAGTGGCAGGGGGCTTTGGCACTGAAGCTTTCTTT.

The chain has TRBV19 and TRBJ1-2; D possibly corresponds to TRBD1 (5 bases). The germline V and J ends were trimmed by 7 bases and 1 base, with 10 bases remaining between them. CDR3 length: 13 amino acids. Germline CDR1 reads LNHDA; CDR2 reads SQIVND (reference sequence). This CDR3 is CASNQGINYGYTF. In DNA, the CDR3 is TGTGCCAGTAATCAGGGAATTAACTATGGCTACACCTTC.

This sequence joins TRBV4-1 and TRBJ1-5, with D hard to call. Germline loops: CDR1 MGHRA, CDR2 YSYEKL. The CDR3 length is 16 residues. V lost 2 bases and J 0 bases, leaving 11 bases between the germline ends. CDR3 nucleotides: TGCGCCAGCAGCCAACTGGGCCGGGGTAGCAATCAGCCCCAGCATTTT. This gives the protein CASSQLGRGSNQPQHF.

The chain is built from TRBV11-2 and TRBJ2-4; 8 nucleotides align to TRBD1. Trimming at V came to 1 base and at J to 0 bases, leaving 11 bases not matched to a gene. In germline, CDR1 is SGHAT, CDR2 FQNNGV. This CDR3 has 19 residues. CDR3: CASSLASGTGVLAKNIQYF. CDR3 sequence (DNA): TGTGCCAGCAGCTTAGCGTCCGGGACAGGCGTACTAGCCAAAAACATTCAGTACTTC.

The chain couples TRBV6-5 to TRBJ2-7; tentative D call: TRBD1 (6 bases). V was pared by 7 bases and J by 7 bases, with 20 bases between. CDR3 length: 14 amino acids. Per the germline V gene, CDR1 is MNHEY and CDR2 is SVGAGI. CDR3 DNA sequence: TGTGCCAGCACGATTTCAGGGGAGCGAAAGGAGCAGTACTTC. Translating it yields CASTISGERKEQYF.

This clone is a singleton in its sample. V gene TRBV6-5 combines with J gene TRBJ2-2; D may be TRBD2 (5 bases). Germline values: CDR1 MNHEY, CDR2 SVGAGI. Trimming took 0 bases from V and 3 from J, leaving 5 bases between them. This CDR3 spans 14 amino acids. The CDR3 loop reads CASSYSSDTGELFF. CDR3 nucleotides: TGTGCCAGCAGTTACTCTAGCGACACCGGGGAGCTGTTTTTT.

The V call is TRBV30, the J call TRBJ1-1; tentatively, D is TRBD1 (6 bases). Germline assignment: CDR1 GTSNPN and CDR2 SVGIG (reference sequence). The ends were cut back, 3 bases at V and 4 bases at J, with 12 bases in the middle. The CDR3 is 13 amino acids. The CDR3 sequence: CAWRGAGVTEAFF. The CDR3, as DNA: TGTGCCTGGAGAGGGGCAGGGGTCACTGAAGCTTTCTTT.

This chain connects TRBV6-6 to TRBJ1-6; tentatively, D is TRBD1 (6 bases). Germline V CDR1 and CDR2: MNHNY, SVGAGI (reference sequence). The V end lost 6 bases, the J end lost 6 bases, and 15 bases lay between the germline ends. The length of the CDR3 is 15 residues. The CDR3 protein is CASRRVSGVNSPLHF. The DNA for the CDR3 is TGTGCCAGCAGAAGGGTCTCAGGGGTTAATTCACCCCTCCACTTT.

Only one count was recorded for this clone. The chain is built from TRBV30 and TRBJ2-5, with D perhaps matching TRBD2 (6 bases). The V end lost 0 bases, the J end lost 5 bases, and 13 bases lay between the germline ends. Germline V lookup: CDR1 GTSNPN, CDR2 SVGIG (reference sequence). The CDR3 has 14 amino acids. The CDR3 region has the DNA TGTGCCTGGAGTGTCCCGGGGGAGACTGAGACCCAGTACTTC. It specifies CAWSVPGETETQYF.

The rearrangement joins TRBV2 to TRBJ2-5; 8 bases fit TRBD2. Germline V lookup: CDR1 SNHLY, CDR2 FYNNEI. The CDR3 is 13 residues long. V gave up 6 bases and J gave up 5 bases; unmatched junction bases: 5. Here the CDR3 reads CASRPGGAETQYF. In DNA form, the CDR3 reads TGTGCCAGCAGACCCGGGGGGGCGGAGACCCAGTACTTC.

The V call is TRBV4-3, the J call TRBJ2-7; D gene unclear. In germline, CDR1 is LGHNA, CDR2 YSLEER. This CDR3 has 12 residues. Trimming left V 2 bases short and J 7 bases short, with 9 bases between. The CDR3 region has the DNA TGCGCCAGCAGCCAAAATGCTAGAGAGCAGTACTTC. Its translation: CASSQNAREQYF.

This clone has a single count. The genes are TRBV7-8 and TRBJ1-2; 9 bases line up with TRBD1. CDR3 length: 14 amino acids. Germline values: CDR1 SGHVS, CDR2 FQNEAQ. V dropped 4 bases and J dropped 2; count of bases not matched to a gene: 2. CDR3 sequence: CASSSTGGNYGYTF. Written as DNA, the CDR3 is TGTGCCAGCAGCTCAACAGGGGGCAACTATGGCTACACCTTC.

The gene calls are TRBV15 and TRBJ2-1; 9 nucleotides align to TRBD2. Losses at the gene ends were 0 bases for V and 8 bases for J; bases not matched to a gene: 5. The CDR3 covers 15 residues. Germline V lookup: CDR1 LNHNV, CDR2 YYDKDF (reference sequence). The CDR3 spells CATSRDIAGADEQFF. CDR3 nucleotides: TGTGCCACCAGCAGAGATATAGCGGGGGCTGATGAGCAGTTCTTC.

The CDR3 sequence is CASGDRVSPLHF. DNA for the CDR3: TGTGCCAGCGGAGACAGGGTATCACCCCTCCACTTT. This chain joins TRBV6-5 and TRBJ1-6; 7 positions match TRBD1. J lost 10 bases, V lost 8 bases, and 5 bases had no gene match. Germline CDR1 reads MNHEY; CDR2 reads SVGAGI. This CDR3 contains 12 residues.

The chain uses TRBV7-6 and TRBJ1-1; maybe TRBD1 (5 bases). The CDR3 is made up of 15 amino acids. V lost 5 bases to trimming and J lost 0 bases, with 13 bases between them. Germline loops: CDR1 SGHVS, CDR2 FNYEAQ. The CDR3 here is CASSAYRILNTEAFF. CDR3 DNA sequence: TGTGCCAGCAGCGCCTACAGGATCCTGAACACTGAAGCTTTCTTT.

The V gene is TRBV9, the J gene TRBJ2-7; tentatively, D is TRBD1 (8 bases). This CDR3 contains 15 residues. The V gene lost 3 bases and the J gene lost 4 bases, with 17 bases spanning the gap. CDR1 is SGDLS, CDR2 YYNGEE, per germline. The CDR3 is CASSALTGEGYEQYF. The DNA of the CDR3 is TGTGCCAGCAGCGCCCTGACAGGGGAGGGTTACGAGCAGTACTTC.

The rearrangement links TRBV5-5 to TRBJ1-5; 8 bases map to TRBD1. V gave up 4 bases and J gave up 3 bases; unmatched junction bases: 6. CDR1 is SGHKS and CDR2 is YYEKEE in the germline V gene (reference sequence). The CDR3 has 15 residues. CDR3 sequence (DNA): TGTGCCAGCAGCCCACAGGGGGTGGCCAATCAGCCCCAGCATTTT. This gives the protein CASSPQGVANQPQHF.

The V call is TRBV30, the J call TRBJ2-3; 7 positions agree with TRBD2. Germline trimming cut 0 bases from V and 1 base from J; bases unmatched to any gene: 4. CDR3 size: 15 residues. Germline CDR1 and CDR2: GTSNPN and SVGIG (reference sequence). The chain's CDR3 is CAWSVGLAGTDTQYF. CDR3 nucleotides: TGTGCCTGGAGTGTGGGGCTAGCGGGCACAGATACGCAGTATTTT.